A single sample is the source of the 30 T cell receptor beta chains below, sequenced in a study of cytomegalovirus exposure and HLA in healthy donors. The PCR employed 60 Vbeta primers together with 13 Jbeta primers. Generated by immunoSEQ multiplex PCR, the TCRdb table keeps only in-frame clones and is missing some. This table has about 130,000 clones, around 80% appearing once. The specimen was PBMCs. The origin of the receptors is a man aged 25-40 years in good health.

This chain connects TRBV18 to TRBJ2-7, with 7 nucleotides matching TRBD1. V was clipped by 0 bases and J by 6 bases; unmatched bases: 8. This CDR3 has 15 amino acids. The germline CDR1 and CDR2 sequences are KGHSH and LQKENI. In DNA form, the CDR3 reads TGTGCCAGCTCACCACCGAAGGGGGCAACGACCGAGCAGTACTTC. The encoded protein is CASSPPKGATTEQYF. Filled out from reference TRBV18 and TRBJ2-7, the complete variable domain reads NAGVMQNPRHLVRRRGQEARLRCSPMKGHSHVYWYRQLPEEGLKFMVYLQKENIIDESGMPKERFSAEFPKEGPSILRIQQVVRGDSAAYFCASSPPKGATTEQYFGPGTRLTVT.

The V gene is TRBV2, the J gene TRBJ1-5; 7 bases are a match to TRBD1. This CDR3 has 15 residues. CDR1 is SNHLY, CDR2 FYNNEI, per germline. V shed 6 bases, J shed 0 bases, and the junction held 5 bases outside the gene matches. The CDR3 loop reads CASSDRDHSNQPQHF. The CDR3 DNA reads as TGTGCCAGCAGCGACAGGGATCATAGCAATCAGCCCCAGCATTTT.

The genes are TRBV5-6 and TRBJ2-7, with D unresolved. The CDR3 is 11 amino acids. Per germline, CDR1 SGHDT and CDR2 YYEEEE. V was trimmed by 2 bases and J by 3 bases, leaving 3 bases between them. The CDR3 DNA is TGTGCCAGCAGCTTTAGCTACGAGCAGTACTTC. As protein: CASSFSYEQYF.

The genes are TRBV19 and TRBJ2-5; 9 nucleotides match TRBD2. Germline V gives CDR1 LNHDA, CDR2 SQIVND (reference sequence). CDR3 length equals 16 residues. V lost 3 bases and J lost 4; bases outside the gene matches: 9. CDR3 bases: TGTGCCAGTAGTATTCATGGCGGGAGGGAGGGAGAGACCCAGTACTTC. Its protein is CASSIHGGREGETQYF.

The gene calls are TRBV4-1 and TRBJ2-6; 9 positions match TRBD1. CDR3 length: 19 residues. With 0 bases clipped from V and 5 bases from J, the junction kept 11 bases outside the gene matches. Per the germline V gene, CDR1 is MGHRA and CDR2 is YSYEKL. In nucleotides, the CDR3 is TGCGCCAGCAGCCAAGAAGGTCGGACAGGGGCGATCTGGGCCAACGTCCTGACTTTC. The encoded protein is CASSQEGRTGAIWANVLTF.

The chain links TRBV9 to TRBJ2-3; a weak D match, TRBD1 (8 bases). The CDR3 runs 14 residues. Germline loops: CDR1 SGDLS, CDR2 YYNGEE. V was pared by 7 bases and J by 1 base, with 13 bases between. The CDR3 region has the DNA TGTGCCAGCCCTACAGGGGGGGGCACAGATACGCAGTATTTT. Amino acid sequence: CASPTGGGTDTQYF.

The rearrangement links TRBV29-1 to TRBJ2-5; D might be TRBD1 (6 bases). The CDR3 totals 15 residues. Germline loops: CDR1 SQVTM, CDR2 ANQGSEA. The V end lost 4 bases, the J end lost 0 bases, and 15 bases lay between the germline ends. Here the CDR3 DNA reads TGCAGCGTTGTGGGGGCTATGGGGTACCAAGAGACCCAGTACTTC. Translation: CSVVGAMGYQETQYF.

The chain's CDR3 is CASSLRPENSYGYTF. CDR3 nucleotides: TGTGCCAGCAGTTTACGACCGGAGAACTCCTATGGCTACACCTTC. The chain couples TRBV27 to TRBJ1-2; D remains ambiguous. The germline gives CDR1 MNHEY, CDR2 SMNVEV (reference sequence). Between the trimmed V and J ends, which lost 2 bases and 4 bases, there was a span of 14 bases. CDR3 length: 15 residues.

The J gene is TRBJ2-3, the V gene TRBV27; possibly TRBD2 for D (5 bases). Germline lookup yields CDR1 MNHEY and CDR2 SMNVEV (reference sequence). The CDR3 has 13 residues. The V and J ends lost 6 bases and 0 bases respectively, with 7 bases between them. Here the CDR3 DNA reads TGTGCCAGCAGCCGGACTAGCACAGATACGCAGTATTTT. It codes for CASSRTSTDTQYF.

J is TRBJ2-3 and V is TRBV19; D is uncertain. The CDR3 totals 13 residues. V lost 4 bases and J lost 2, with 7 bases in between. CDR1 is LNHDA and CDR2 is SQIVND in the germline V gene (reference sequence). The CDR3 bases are TGTGCCAGTAGTAGCAGGATCACAGATACGCAGTATTTT. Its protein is CASSSRITDTQYF.

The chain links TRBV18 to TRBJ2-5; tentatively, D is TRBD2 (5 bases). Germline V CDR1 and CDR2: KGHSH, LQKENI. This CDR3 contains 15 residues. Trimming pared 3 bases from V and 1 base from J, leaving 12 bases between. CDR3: CASSPDSGFQETQYF. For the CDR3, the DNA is TGTGCCAGCTCACCCGATTCGGGATTCCAAGAGACCCAGTACTTC.

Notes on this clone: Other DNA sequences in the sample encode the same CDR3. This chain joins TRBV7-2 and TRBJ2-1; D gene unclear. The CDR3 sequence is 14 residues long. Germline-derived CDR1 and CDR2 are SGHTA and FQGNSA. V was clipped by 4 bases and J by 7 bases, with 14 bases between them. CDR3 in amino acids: CASSYRFGGNEQFF. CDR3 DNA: TGTGCCAGCAGCTACCGGTTTGGTGGTAATGAGCAGTTCTTC.

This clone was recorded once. CDR3 sequence reads: CASSSPGQAYNEQFF. CDR3 nucleotides: TGTGCCAGCAGCTCCCCGGGACAGGCCTACAATGAGCAGTTCTTC. The chain couples TRBV19 to TRBJ2-1; 8 bases match TRBD1. Trimming cost V 9 bases and J 2 bases; bases outside gene matches: 9. Germline V gene data show CDR1 as LNHDA and CDR2 as SQIVND (reference sequence). CDR3 length: 15 residues.

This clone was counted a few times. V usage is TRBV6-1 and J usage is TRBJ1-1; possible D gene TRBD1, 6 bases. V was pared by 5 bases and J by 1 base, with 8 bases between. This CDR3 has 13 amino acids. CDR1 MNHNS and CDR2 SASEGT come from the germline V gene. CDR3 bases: TGTGCCAGCAGTCGACAGGAGAACACTGAAGCTTTCTTT. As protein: CASSRQENTEAFF.

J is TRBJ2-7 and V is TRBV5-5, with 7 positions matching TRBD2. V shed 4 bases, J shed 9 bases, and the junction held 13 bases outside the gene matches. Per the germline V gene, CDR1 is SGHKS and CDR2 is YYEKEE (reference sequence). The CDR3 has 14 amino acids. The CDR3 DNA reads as TGTGCCAGCAGCCTAGAGCGGGATGCGTTGGGGCAGTACTTC. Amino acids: CASSLERDALGQYF.

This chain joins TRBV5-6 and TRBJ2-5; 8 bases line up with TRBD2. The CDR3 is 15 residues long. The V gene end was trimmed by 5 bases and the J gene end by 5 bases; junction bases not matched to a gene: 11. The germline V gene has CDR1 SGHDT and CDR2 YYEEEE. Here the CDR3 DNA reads TGTGCCAGCAGTTCTTCCGGGGGGGCAGGGGAGACCCAGTACTTC. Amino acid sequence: CASSSSGGAGETQYF.

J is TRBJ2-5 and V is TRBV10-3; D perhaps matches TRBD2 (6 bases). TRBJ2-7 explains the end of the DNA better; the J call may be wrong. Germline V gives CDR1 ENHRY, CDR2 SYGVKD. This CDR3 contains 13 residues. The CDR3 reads CAISEPSVNEQYF. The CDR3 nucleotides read TGTGCCATCAGTGAACCTAGCGTAAACGAGCAGTACTTC.

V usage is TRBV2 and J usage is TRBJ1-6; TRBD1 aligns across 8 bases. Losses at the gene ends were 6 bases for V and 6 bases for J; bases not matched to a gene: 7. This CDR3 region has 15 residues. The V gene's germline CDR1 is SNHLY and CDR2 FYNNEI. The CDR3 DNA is TGTGCCAGCAGGTGGAGCGGACAGGGTAATTCACCCCTCCACTTT. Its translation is CASRWSGQGNSPLHF.

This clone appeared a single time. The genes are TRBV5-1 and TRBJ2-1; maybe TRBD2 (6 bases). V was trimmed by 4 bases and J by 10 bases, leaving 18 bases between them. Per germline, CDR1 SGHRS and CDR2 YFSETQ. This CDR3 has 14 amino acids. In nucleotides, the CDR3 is TGCGCCAGCAGCACCGTCGGCAGAGGAGGGGAGCAGTTCTTC. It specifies CASSTVGRGGEQFF.

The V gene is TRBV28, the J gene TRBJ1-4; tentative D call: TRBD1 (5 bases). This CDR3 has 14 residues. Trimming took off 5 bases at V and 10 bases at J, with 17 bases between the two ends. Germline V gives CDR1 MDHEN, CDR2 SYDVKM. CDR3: CASSTGTGRGKLFF. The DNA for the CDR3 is TGTGCCAGCAGTACCGGGACCGGGAGGGGAAAACTGTTTTTT.

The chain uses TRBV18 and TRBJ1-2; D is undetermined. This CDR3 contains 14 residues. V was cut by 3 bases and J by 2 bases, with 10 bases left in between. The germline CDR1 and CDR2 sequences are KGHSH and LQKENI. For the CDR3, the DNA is TGTGCCAGCTCACCCCTTGGAGCAAACTATGGCTACACCTTC. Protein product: CASSPLGANYGYTF. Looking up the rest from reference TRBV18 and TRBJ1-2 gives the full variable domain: NAGVMQNPRHLVRRRGQEARLRCSPMKGHSHVYWYRQLPEEGLKFMVYLQKENIIDESGMPKERFSAEFPKEGPSILRIQQVVRGDSAAYFCASSPLGANYGYTFGSGTRLTVV.

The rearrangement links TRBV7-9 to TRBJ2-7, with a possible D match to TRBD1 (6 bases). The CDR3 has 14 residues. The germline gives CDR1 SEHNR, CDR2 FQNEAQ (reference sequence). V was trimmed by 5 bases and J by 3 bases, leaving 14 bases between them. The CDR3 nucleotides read TGTGCCAGCAGCCCAAAGACAGGAGACTACGAGCAGTACTTC. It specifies CASSPKTGDYEQYF.

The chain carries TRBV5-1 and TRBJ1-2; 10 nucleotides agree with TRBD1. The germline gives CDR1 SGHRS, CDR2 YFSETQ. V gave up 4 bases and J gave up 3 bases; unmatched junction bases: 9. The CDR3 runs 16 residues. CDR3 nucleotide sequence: TGCGCCAGCAGCGCATCCCGGGACAGGGGTGACTATGGCTACACCTTC. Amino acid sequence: CASSASRDRGDYGYTF. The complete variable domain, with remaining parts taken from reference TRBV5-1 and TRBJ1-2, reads KAGVTQTPRYLIKTRGQQVTLSCSPISGHRSVSWYQQTPGQGLQFLFEYFSETQRNKGNFPGRFSGRQFSNSRSEMNVSTLELGDSALYLCASSASRDRGDYGYTFGSGTRLTVV.

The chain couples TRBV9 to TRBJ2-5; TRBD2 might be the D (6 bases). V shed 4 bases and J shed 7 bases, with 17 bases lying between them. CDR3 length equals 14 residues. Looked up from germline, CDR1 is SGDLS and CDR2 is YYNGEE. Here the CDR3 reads CASSPDGGLGTQYF. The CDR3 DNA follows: TGTGCCAGCAGCCCGGACGGGGGACTTGGGACCCAGTACTTC.

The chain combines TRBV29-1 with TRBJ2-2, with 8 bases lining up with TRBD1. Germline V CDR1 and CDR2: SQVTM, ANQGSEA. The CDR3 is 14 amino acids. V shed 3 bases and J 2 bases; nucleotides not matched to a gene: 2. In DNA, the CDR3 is TGCAGCGTTGACGGACAGGGCAACACCGGGGAGCTGTTTTTT. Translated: CSVDGQGNTGELFF.

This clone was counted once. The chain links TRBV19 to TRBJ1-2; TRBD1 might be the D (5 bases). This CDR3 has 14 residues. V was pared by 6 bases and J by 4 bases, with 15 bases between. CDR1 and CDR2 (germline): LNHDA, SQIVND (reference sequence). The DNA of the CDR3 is TGTGCCAGTAGACCAGGGTTATCGGGCTATGGCTACACCTTC. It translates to CASRPGLSGYGYTF.

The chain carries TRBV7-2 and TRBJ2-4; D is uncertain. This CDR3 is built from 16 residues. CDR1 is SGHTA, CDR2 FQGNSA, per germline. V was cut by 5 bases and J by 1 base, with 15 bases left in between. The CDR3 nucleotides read TGTGCCAGCAGCCCAACGTCGAGTTCTGCCAAAAACATTCAGTACTTC. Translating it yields CASSPTSSSAKNIQYF.

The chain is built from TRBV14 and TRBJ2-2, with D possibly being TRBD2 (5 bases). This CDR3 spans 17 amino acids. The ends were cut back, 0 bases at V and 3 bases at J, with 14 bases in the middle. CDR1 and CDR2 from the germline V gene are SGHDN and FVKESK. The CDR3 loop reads CASSQDGGQTYTGELFF. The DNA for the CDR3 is TGTGCCAGCAGCCAAGATGGCGGGCAGACCTACACCGGGGAGCTGTTTTTT.

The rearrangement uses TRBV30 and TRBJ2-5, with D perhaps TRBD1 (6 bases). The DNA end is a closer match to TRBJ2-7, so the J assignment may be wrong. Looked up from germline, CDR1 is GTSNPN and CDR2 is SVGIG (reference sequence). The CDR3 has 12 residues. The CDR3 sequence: CAWGPGVYEQYF. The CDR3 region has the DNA TGTGCCTGGGGGCCAGGGGTGTACGAGCAGTACTTC.

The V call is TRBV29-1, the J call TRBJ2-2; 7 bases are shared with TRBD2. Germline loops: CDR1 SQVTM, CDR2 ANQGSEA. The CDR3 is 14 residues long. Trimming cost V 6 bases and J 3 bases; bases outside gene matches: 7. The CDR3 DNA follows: TGCAGCGTGAGGGTGGGGGGGGACACCGGGGAGCTGTTTTTT. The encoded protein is CSVRVGGDTGELFF.